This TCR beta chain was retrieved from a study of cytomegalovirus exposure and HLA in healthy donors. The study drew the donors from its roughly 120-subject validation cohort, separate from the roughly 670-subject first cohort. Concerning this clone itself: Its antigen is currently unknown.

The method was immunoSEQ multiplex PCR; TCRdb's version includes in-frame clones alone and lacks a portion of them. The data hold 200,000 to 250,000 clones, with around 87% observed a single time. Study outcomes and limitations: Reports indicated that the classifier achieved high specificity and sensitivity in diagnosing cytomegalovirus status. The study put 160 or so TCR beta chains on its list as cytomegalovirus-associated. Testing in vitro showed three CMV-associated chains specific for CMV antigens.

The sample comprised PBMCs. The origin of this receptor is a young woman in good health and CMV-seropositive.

CDR3 in amino acids: CASSLYRGPNTEAFF. In DNA, the CDR3 is TGTGCCAGCAGTTTATACAGGGGGCCGAACACTGAAGCTTTCTTT. The chain joins TRBV27 to TRBJ1-1; TRBD1 matches at 9 bases. The CDR3 spans 15 residues. Trimming at V came to 1 base and at J to 1 base, leaving 1 base not matched to a gene. Germline V gives CDR1 MNHEY, CDR2 SMNVEV (reference sequence).